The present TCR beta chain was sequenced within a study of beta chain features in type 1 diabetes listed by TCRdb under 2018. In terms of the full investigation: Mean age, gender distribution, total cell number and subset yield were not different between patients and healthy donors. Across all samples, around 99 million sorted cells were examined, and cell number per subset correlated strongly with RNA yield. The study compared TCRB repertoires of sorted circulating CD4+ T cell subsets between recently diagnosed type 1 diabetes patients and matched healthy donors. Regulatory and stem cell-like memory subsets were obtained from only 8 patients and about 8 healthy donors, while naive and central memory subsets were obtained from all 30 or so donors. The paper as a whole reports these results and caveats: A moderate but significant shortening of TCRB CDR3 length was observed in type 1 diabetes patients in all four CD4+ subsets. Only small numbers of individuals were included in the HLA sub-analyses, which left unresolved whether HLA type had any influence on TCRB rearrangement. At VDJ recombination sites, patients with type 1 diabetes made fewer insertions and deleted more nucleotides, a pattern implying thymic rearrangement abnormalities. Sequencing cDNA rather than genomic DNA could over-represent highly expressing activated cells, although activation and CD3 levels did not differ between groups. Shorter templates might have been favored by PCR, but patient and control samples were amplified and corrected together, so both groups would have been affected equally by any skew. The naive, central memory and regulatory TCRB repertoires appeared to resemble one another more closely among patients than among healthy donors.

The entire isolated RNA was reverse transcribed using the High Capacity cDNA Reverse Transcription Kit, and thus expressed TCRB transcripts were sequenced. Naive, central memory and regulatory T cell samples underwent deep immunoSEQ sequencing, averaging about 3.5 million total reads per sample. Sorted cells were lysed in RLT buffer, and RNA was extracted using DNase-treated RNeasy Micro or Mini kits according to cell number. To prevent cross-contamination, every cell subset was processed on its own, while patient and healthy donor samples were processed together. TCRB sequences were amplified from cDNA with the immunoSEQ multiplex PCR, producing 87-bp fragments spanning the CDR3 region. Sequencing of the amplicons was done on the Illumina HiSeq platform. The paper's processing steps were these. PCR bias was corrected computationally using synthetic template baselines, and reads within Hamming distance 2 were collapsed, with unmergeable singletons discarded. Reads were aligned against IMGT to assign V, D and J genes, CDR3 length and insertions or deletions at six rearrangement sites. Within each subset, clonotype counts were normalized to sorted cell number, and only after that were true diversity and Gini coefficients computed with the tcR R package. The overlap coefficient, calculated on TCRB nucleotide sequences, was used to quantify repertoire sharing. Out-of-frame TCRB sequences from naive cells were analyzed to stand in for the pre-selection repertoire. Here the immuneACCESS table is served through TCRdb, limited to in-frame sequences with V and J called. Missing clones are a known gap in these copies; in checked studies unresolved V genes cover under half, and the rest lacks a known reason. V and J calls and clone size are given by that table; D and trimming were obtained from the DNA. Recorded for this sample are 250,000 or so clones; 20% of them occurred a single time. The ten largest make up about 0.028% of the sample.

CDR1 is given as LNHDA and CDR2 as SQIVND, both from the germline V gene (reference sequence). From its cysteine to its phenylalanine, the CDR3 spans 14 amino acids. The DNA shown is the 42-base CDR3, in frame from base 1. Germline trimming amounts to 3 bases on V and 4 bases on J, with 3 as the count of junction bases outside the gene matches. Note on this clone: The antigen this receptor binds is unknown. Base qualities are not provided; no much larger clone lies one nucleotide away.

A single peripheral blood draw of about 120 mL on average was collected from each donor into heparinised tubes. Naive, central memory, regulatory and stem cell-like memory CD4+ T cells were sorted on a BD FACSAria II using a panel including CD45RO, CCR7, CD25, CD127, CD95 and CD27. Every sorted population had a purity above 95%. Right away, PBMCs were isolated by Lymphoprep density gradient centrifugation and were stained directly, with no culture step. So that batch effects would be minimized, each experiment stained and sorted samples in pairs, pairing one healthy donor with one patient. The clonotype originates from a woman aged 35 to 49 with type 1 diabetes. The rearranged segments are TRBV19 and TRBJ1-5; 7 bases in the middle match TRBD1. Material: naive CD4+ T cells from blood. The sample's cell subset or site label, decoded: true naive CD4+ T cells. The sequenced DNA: TGTGCCAGTAGTATGGGACAGTTGAATCAGCCCCAGCATTTT. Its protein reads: CASSMGQLNQPQHF. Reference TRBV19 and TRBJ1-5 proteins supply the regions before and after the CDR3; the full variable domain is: DGGITQSPKYLFRKEGQNVTLSCEQNLNHDAMYWYRQDPGQGLRLIYYSQIVNDFQKGDIAEGYSVSREKKESFPLTVTSAQKNPTAFYLCASSMGQLNQPQHFGDGTRLSIL.